This T cell receptor (beta chain) was observed in a study of blood T cell repertoires in COVID-19. Study-level information: The United States, Italy and Spain supplied acute and convalescent COVID-19 samples. The analysed material was cDNA or gDNA that came from T cells, B-cell-depleted T cells, or PBMCs.

The method was immunoSEQ multiplex PCR; TCRdb's version includes in-frame clones alone and lacks a portion of them. The sample holds about 100,000 clones, about nine tenths seen once. The V and J ends lost 6 bases and 1 base, in that order; junction bases with no gene match: 3. In germline, CDR1 is SGHAT, CDR2 FQNNGV. The CDR3 length is 15 residues. The sample comprised peripheral blood. The source of this sequence is a man between 65 and 79 years old with acute or convalescent COVID-19. The V gene is TRBV11-2, the J gene TRBJ2-6; TRBD1 matches 7 bases. CDR3 DNA: TGTGCCAGCAGGCCAGGGGGATCTGGGGCCAACGTCCTGACTTTC. Its translation is CASRPGGSGANVLTF.